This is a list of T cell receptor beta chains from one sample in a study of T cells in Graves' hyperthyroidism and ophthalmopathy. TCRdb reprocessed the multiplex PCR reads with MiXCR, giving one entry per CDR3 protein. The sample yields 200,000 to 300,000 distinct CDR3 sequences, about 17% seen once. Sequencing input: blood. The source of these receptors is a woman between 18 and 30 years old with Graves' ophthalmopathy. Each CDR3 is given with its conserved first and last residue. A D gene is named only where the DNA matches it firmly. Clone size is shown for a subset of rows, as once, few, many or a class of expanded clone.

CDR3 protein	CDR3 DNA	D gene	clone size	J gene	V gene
CSGRLAGSYEQYF	TGCAGCGGAAGACTAGCGGGGTCCTACGAGCAGTACTTC	TRBD2	many	TRBJ2-7	TRBV29-1
CASSNQNSNQPQHF	TGTGCCAGTAGTAACCAAAATAGCAATCAGCCCCAGCATTTT	NA	many	TRBJ1-5	TRBV19
CASSQSWDEQFF	TGTGCCAGCAGCCAAAGCTGGGATGAGCAGTTCTTC	NA	few	TRBJ2-1	TRBV6-1
CASSEGTVSNQPQHF	TGTGCCAGCAGTGAGGGGACGGTTAGCAATCAGCCCCAGCATTTT	NA	many	TRBJ1-5	TRBV6-1
CASSPQGGRELYEQYF	TGTGCCAGCAGCCCCCAGGGGGGGCGGGAGCTATACGAGCAGTACTTC	NA	many	TRBJ2-7	TRBV7-2
CASSSARGGTDTQYF	TGCGCCAGCAGTTCCGCCCGGGGGGGCACAGATACGCAGTATTTT	TRBD2	many	TRBJ2-3	TRBV5-1
CASSLGGGTNQPQHF	TGTGCCAGCAGCCTGGGGGGAGGGACCAATCAGCCCCAGCATTTT	NA	few	TRBJ1-5	TRBV5-6
CASSGLGPNEKLFF	TGTGCCAGCAGCGGCCTGGGGCCTAATGAAAAACTGTTTTTT	NA	many	TRBJ1-4	TRBV2
CASSPRTGTGFPYNEQFF	TGTGCCAGCAGTCCTCGAACCGGGACAGGATTCCCCTACAATGAGCAGTTCTTC	TRBD1	many	TRBJ2-1	TRBV27
CASSLGTVINEKLFF	TGTGCCAGCAGCTTAGGGACGGTAATTAATGAAAAACTGTTTTTT	NA	NA	TRBJ1-4	TRBV7-9
CASSQKGSDTQYF	TGTGCCAGCAGCCAAAAGGGGTCAGATACGCAGTATTTT	NA	many	TRBJ2-3	TRBV3-1
CASSYIADTQYF	TGTGCCAGCAGTTACATAGCAGATACGCAGTATTTT	NA	few	TRBJ2-3	TRBV6-2/TRBV6-3
CASSLVQGVAKNIQYF	TGTGCCAGCAGCTTAGTACAGGGGGTAGCCAAAAACATTCAGTACTTC	TRBD1	many	TRBJ2-4	TRBV7-2
CSVDQTGSSYNEQFF	TGCAGCGTCGACCAGACAGGGAGCTCCTACAATGAGCAGTTCTTC	TRBD1	many	TRBJ2-1	TRBV29-1
CASSFLSGANVLTF	TGTGCCAGCAGCTTCCTATCCGGGGCCAACGTCCTGACTTTC	NA	many	TRBJ2-6	TRBV11-2
CASSPYKTSVSTDTQYF	TGTGCCAGCTCACCTTACAAGACTAGCGTTAGCACAGATACGCAGTATTTT	TRBD2	many	TRBJ2-3	TRBV18
CASSLGPGQGSYNEQFF	TGTGCCAGCAGCTTGGGGCCGGGACAGGGCTCCTACAATGAGCAGTTCTTC	TRBD1	NA	TRBJ2-1	TRBV7-2
CASSGQGPGELFF	TGTGCCAGCAGTGGACAGGGTCCCGGGGAGCTGTTTTTT	TRBD1	many	TRBJ2-2	TRBV6-1
CSVDRQGITDTQYF	TGCAGCGTTGACAGGCAGGGGATCACAGATACGCAGTATTTT	NA	many	TRBJ2-3	TRBV29-1
CASSYSATSNYGYTF	TGTGCCAGCAGCTACTCGGCGACATCTAACTATGGCTACACCTTC	NA	many	TRBJ1-2	TRBV6-2/TRBV6-3
CASSDAVPATNEKLFF	TGTGCCAGCAGTGATGCGGTCCCTGCAACTAATGAAAAACTGTTTTTT	NA	many	TRBJ1-4	TRBV6-1
CASSQWGYEQYF	TGTGCCAGCAGTCAATGGGGATACGAGCAGTACTTC	NA	NA	TRBJ2-7	TRBV11-3
CASSRDTARYEQYF	TGTGCCAGCAGTCGGGACACAGCCCGCTACGAGCAGTACTTC	NA	many	TRBJ2-7	TRBV7-9